Listed here is a single TCR beta chain. There are many counts of this clonotype. Its antigen is currently not known. Base quality data are lacking; no much larger clone is found one base away. The library was generated by 5' RACE. TCRdb shows the sequencer as NextSeq 500. In the TCR library protocol, a unique molecular identifier was attached to each TCR cDNA molecule so that PCR and sequencing errors could be corrected. Concerning the study's data processing: TCR identification, UMI-based error correction and CDR3 extraction were performed with Decombinator tools. TCRs above a frequency of 2 per 1,000, corresponding to the top 1% of the tumor frequency distribution, were defined as expanded. Expanded tumor TCRs statistically deemed absent (corrected P<0.05) from at least one tumor region were classed as regional, and all other expanded tumor TCRs were classed as ubiquitous. Renyi diversity was calculated using the R vegan package after each repertoire was subsampled 100 times to 5,000 TCRs. CDR3 similarity networks were constructed using string-kernel similarity of amino acid triplets, with links drawn between CDR3s whose pairwise similarity was above 0.82. TCRdb reworked the public reads: Q25 trimming with fastp, MiXCR clone assembly, productive beta chains retained. Each record represents a unique CDR3 protein, reported with the most common genes and DNA among its rows. The V and J calls, along with clone size, are taken from TCRdb and not from the paper's own processing. This sample gives some 25,000 distinct CDR3 sequences in total; more than 5.5% of them show up just once. The ten largest clonotypes hold more than 20% of the sample.

These data come from a study of spatial heterogeneity in lung cancer (dated by TCRdb to about 2019). With respect to the entire study: Beta-chain transcripts were consistently detected in greater numbers than alpha-chain transcripts, which likely reflects a higher abundance of beta-chain transcripts. At surgery, both alpha and beta chains were TCR-sequenced in some 220 tumor regions, some 64 matched nontumor lung samples and some 58 PBMC samples. TCR alpha and beta repertoires were quantitatively compared across multiple tumor regions, matched nontumor lung and blood in non-small cell lung cancer. In the raw uncorrected reads, each unique combination of TCR and UMI appeared more than ten times on average. The study linked features of the TCR repertoire to counts of nonsynonymous mutations, which were determined by whole-exome sequencing of tumor tissue. TCR transcript counts in tumor regions correlated strongly with a T cell transcriptional module score from matched bulk RNA-seq.

General findings and caveats noted by the study authors: TCR-seq coverage of tumor T cells was estimated to be only approximately 7% for alpha chains and more than 11% for beta chains. Additional single-cell paired TCR alpha and beta sequencing was considered necessary to confirm, at a functional level, the hypothesis that regional TCRs recognize regional mutations. The tumor nonsynonymous mutation count correlated with the number of expanded alpha and beta TCRs within the tumor. Counts of ubiquitous and regional expanded TCRs were found to correlate with counts of ubiquitous and regional nonsynonymous mutations, respectively.

The time point label on this specimen signifies: sample taken at primary tumor resection. Samples were obtained from 72 patients with early-stage, untreated non-small cell lung cancer from the lung TRACERx cohort. Without any cell sorting, TCR sequencing was performed on whole RNA extracted either from tumor and nontumor lung tissue or from cryopreserved PBMC samples. A patient was chosen for TCR sequencing only when enough RNA was available from at least two tumor regions. Before selection, tumor and adjacent nontumor lung specimens were reviewed by a lung pathologist. The germline V gene (reference sequence) gives CDR1 as DFQATT and CDR2 as SNEGSKA. CDR3 length: 15 amino acids, cysteine to phenylalanine. Left in the record is the CDR3 DNA by itself, 45 bases read in frame from the first base. The junction shows trimming of 3 bases on V and 6 bases on J, and the gene matches do not reach 12 bases of it.

The receptor was isolated from a male donor with early-stage non-small cell lung cancer. The sample consisted of lung tumor tissue, taken at surgery. The V gene is TRBV20-1 and the J gene is TRBJ2-5, with TRBD2 matching 8 junction bases. The CDR3 loop reads CSASDQGLAGKTQYF. The nucleotides read TGCAGTGCTAGTGATCAAGGCTTAGCGGGAAAGACCCAGTACTTC.